The 17 T cell receptor beta chains below all came from one sample that was sequenced in a study of T cell responses to AZD1222 COVID-19 vaccine. The data were produced by immunoSEQ multiplex PCR, yet TCRdb's version contains in-frame clones alone and is incomplete. This repertoire shows 130,000 to 150,000 clones, roughly 92% found once; its top ten account for roughly 1.8%. The source was peripheral blood, collected on day 0 of AZD1222 vaccination. These receptors were collected from an adult in good health.

The chain combines TRBV2 with TRBJ1-1; 8 nucleotides agree with TRBD1. This CDR3 spans 15 amino acids. CDR1 is SNHLY and CDR2 is FYNNEI in the germline V gene. V shed 7 bases, J shed 7 bases, and the junction held 14 bases outside the gene matches. The CDR3 sequence is CASMAYGQGNSEAFF. As DNA, the CDR3 is TGTGCCAGCATGGCCTATGGACAGGGTAATAGTGAAGCTTTCTTT.

The chain employs TRBV7-9 and TRBJ1-2; no clear D gene. V dropped 2 bases and J dropped 6 bases, with 19 bases sitting between them. Germline CDR1 and CDR2: SEHNR and FQNEAQ (reference sequence). The CDR3 loop spans 16 amino acids. This chain's CDR3 is CASSLSQNLLVDGYTF. The CDR3 nucleotides read TGTGCCAGCAGCTTATCCCAAAACTTACTGGTCGATGGCTACACCTTC.

The V gene is TRBV25-1, the J gene TRBJ1-3; the D gene is possibly TRBD1 (6 bases). The CDR3 has 14 residues. V shed 7 bases and J shed 0 bases, with 10 bases lying between them. Germline values: CDR1 MGHDK, CDR2 SYGVNS. The CDR3 region has the DNA TGTGCCAGCAAGGACAGCCTCTCTGGAAACACCATATATTTT. Its protein product is CASKDSLSGNTIYF.

This chain connects TRBV2 to TRBJ2-3; D is possibly TRBD1 (5 bases). The CDR3 consists of 17 residues. The V end was cut by 3 bases, the J end by 2 bases, with 18 bases between. Germline V gene sequence: CDR1 SNHLY, CDR2 FYNNEI. The CDR3 coding sequence is TGTGCCAGCAGTGATTCCGGCAGGGAAAAGTTCACAGATACGCAGTATTTT. This translates into CASSDSGREKFTDTQYF.

The chain couples TRBV28 to TRBJ1-1; 8 bases match TRBD1. Germline CDR1 reads MDHEN; CDR2 reads SYDVKM. The trim removed 5 bases at V and 4 bases at J, leaving 9 bases unmatched. The CDR3 spans 15 residues. This CDR3 reads CASSLRTGKGTEAFF. CDR3 in DNA: TGTGCCAGCAGTCTAAGGACAGGGAAGGGCACTGAAGCTTTCTTT. The full variable domain, in which reference TRBV28 and TRBJ1-1 provide the parts outside the CDR3, is DVKVTQSSRYLVKRTGEKVFLECVQDMDHENMFWYRQDPGLGLRLIYFSYDVKMKEKGDIPEGYSVSREKKERFSLILESASTNQTSMYLCASSLRTGKGTEAFFGQGTRLTVV.

The V gene is TRBV7-8, the J gene TRBJ2-7, with D possibly being TRBD2 (6 bases). Germline V CDR1 and CDR2: SGHVS, FQNEAQ. Deletions cut 3 bases from V and 0 bases from J, with 12 bases between. This CDR3 is 15 amino acids long. The CDR3 is CASSFYSGFSYEQYF. Written as DNA, the CDR3 is TGTGCCAGCAGCTTCTATAGCGGATTCTCCTACGAGCAGTACTTC.

This clone was seen once. The gene calls are TRBV19 and TRBJ1-4, with 9 bases fitting TRBD1. J lost 7 bases, V lost 3 bases, and 6 bases had no gene match. Germline assignment: CDR1 LNHDA and CDR2 SQIVND (reference sequence). The CDR3 totals 15 residues. The CDR3 region has the DNA TGTGCCAGTAGTATGGTATCGGACAGGGGTGAAAAACTGTTTTTT. This translates into CASSMVSDRGEKLFF.

The chain employs TRBV6-5 and TRBJ1-1, with no clear D. The germline CDR1 and CDR2 sequences are MNHEY and SVGAGI. The CDR3 totals 15 residues. V was clipped by 0 bases and J by 1 base, with 9 bases between them. The CDR3 loop reads CASSYSVLSNTEAFF. DNA of the CDR3: TGTGCCAGCAGTTACTCGGTCCTATCGAACACTGAAGCTTTCTTT.

This clone came up once. J is TRBJ2-3 and V is TRBV30; D is possibly TRBD1 or TRBD2 (6 bases each). V dropped 2 bases and J dropped 3 bases, with 9 bases sitting between them. Germline values: CDR1 GTSNPN, CDR2 SVGIG (reference sequence). The length of the CDR3 is 13 residues. The CDR3 loop is CAWSLGGTDTQYF. The CDR3 bases are TGTGCCTGGAGTTTAGGGGGGACAGATACGCAGTATTTT.

The rearrangement uses TRBV9 and TRBJ1-2; a weak D match, TRBD1 (6 bases). The germline V and J ends were trimmed by 6 bases and 1 base, with 13 bases remaining between them. Germline V lookup: CDR1 SGDLS, CDR2 YYNGEE. The CDR3 is 14 amino acids. Written as DNA, the CDR3 is TGTGCCAGCACGGACAGCCTTAATAACTATGGCTACACCTTC. It specifies CASTDSLNNYGYTF.

The rearrangement joins TRBV9 to TRBJ2-7; D perhaps matches TRBD2 (6 bases). Trimming cost V 2 bases and J 0 bases, with 9 bases left between them. The germline V gene encodes CDR1 SGDLS and CDR2 YYNGEE. The CDR3 totals 14 residues. The CDR3 DNA follows: TGTGCCAGCAGCGTTGGAGGGAACTCCTACGAGCAGTACTTC. It encodes CASSVGGNSYEQYF.

This chain uses TRBV28 with TRBJ1-1; possible D gene TRBD1, 5 bases. CDR1 MDHEN and CDR2 SYDVKM come from the germline V gene. The V end lost 6 bases, the J end lost 4 bases, and 15 bases lay between the germline ends. The CDR3 consists of 14 residues. The CDR3, as DNA: TGTGCCAGCAGCCCCGGGGGGGATCGCACTGAAGCTTTCTTT. Its protein product is CASSPGGDRTEAFF.

The gene calls are TRBV5-1 and TRBJ1-1, with D tentatively TRBD1 (5 bases). This CDR3 is 12 amino acids long. From germline, CDR1 is SGHRS and CDR2 YFSETQ. Trimming pared 3 bases from V and 3 bases from J, leaving 6 bases between. CDR3: CASSWGDTEAFF. The CDR3 bases are TGCGCCAGCAGCTGGGGGGACACTGAAGCTTTCTTT.

The rearrangement joins TRBV5-1 to TRBJ2-7; perhaps TRBD2 as D (5 bases). The CDR3 is 14 residues long. The germline CDR1 and CDR2 sequences are SGHRS and YFSETQ. V dropped 0 bases and J dropped 3 bases, with 10 bases sitting between them. The CDR3 region has the DNA TGCGCCAGCAGCTTGGATGCTAGCTTCTACGAGCAGTACTTC. Its translation: CASSLDASFYEQYF.

The chain has TRBV20-1 and TRBJ1-1, with a possible D match to TRBD1 (6 bases). Looked up from germline, CDR1 is DFQATT and CDR2 is SNEGSKA (reference sequence). Trimming stripped 3 bases from V and 1 base from J, with 9 bases between. This CDR3 spans 13 amino acids. In nucleotides, the CDR3 is TGCAGTGCTAGTCAGGGGTCGAACACTGAAGCTTTCTTT. As protein: CSASQGSNTEAFF.

The chain combines TRBV28 with TRBJ2-2; TRBD1 aligns across 12 bases. The CDR3 has 15 amino acids. V lost 4 bases, J lost 8 bases, and 5 bases stayed unmatched. Germline V gene data show CDR1 as MDHEN and CDR2 as SYDVKM. DNA for the CDR3: TGTGCCAGCAGTTCGGGACAGGGGGCAGGTGGGGAGCTGTTTTTT. Residues: CASSSGQGAGGELFF.

The genes are TRBV7-9 and TRBJ2-3; D call uncertain. The CDR3 runs to 16 residues. V was shortened by 1 base and J by 5 bases, with 16 bases between the two germline ends. Per germline, CDR1 SEHNR and CDR2 FQNEAQ (reference sequence). CDR3: CASSLVIATSEDTQYF. In DNA form, the CDR3 reads TGTGCCAGCAGCTTAGTAATTGCTACCTCGGAAGATACGCAGTATTTT.